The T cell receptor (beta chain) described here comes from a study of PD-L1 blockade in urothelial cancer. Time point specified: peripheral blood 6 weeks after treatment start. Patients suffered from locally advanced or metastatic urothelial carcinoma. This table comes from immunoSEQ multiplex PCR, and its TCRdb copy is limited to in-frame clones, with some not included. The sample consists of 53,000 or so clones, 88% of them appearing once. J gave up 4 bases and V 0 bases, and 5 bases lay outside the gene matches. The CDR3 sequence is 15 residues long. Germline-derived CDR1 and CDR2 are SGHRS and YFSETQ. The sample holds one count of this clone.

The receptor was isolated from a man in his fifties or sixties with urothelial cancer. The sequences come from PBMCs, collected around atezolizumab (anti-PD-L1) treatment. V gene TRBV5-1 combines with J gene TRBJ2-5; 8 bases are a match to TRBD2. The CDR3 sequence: CASSLVAGIGETQYF. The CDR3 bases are TGCGCCAGCAGCTTGGTAGCGGGAATAGGAGAGACCCAGTACTTC.